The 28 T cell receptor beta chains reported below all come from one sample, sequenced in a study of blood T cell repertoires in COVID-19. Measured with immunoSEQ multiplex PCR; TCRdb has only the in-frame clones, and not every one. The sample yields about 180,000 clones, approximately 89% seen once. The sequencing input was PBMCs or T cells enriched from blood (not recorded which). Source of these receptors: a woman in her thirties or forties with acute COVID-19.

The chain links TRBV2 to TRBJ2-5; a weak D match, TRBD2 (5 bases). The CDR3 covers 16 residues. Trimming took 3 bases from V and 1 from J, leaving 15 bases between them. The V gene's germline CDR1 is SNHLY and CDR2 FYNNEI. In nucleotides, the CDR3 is TGTGCCAGCAGTGATAATGGGAGCGGAGCCCAAGAGACCCAGTACTTC. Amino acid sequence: CASSDNGSGAQETQYF.

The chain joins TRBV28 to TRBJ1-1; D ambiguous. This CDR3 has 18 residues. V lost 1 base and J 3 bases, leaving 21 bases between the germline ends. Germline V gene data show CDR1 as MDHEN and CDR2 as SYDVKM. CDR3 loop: CASSLSTSPGSRDTEAFF. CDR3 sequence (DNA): TGTGCCAGCAGTTTATCTACAAGTCCCGGGTCGAGGGACACTGAAGCTTTCTTT.

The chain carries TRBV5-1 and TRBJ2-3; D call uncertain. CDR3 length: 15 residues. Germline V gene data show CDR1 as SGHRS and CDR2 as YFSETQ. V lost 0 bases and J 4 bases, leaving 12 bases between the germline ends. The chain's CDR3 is CASSLVPIGADTQYF. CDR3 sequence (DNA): TGCGCCAGCAGCTTGGTTCCTATTGGAGCAGATACGCAGTATTTT.

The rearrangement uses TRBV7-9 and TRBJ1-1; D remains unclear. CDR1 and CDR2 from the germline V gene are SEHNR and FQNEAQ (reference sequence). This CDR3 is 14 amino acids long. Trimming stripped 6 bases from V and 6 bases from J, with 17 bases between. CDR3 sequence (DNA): TGTGCCAGCAGTTCACTCCCCTCCGAGCCTGAAGCTTTCTTT. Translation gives CASSSLPSEPEAFF.

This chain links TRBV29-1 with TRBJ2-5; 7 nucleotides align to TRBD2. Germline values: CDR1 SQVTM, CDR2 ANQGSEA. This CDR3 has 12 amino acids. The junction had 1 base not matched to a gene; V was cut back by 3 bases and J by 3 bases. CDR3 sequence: CSVDLAEETQYF. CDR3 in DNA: TGCAGCGTTGATCTAGCGGAAGAGACCCAGTACTTC. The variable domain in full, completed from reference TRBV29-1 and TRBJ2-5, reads SAVISQKPSRDICQRGTSLTIQCQVDSQVTMMFWYRQQPGQSLTLIATANQGSEATYESGFVIDKFPISRPNLTFSTLTVSNMSPEDSSIYLCSVDLAEETQYFGPGTRLLVL.

The CDR3 DNA reads TGTGCCTGGAGTCCGATGAGCGGGAGAGGTGGCACCGGGGAGCTGTTTTTT. Translated, it gives CAWSPMSGRGGTGELFF. The rearrangement uses TRBV30 and TRBJ2-2, with TRBD2 matching over 8 bases. V lost 2 bases to trimming and J lost 4 bases; unmatched junction nucleotides: 12. CDR3 length: 17 residues. Germline CDR1 GTSNPN, CDR2 SVGIG (reference sequence).

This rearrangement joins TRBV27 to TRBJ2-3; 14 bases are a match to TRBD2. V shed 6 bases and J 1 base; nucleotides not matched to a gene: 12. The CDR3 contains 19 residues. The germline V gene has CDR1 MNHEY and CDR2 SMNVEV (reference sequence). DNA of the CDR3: TGTGCCAGCAGCCAAGGCCCTCGACTAGCGGGAGGGCGCACAGATACGCAGTATTTT. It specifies CASSQGPRLAGGRTDTQYF.

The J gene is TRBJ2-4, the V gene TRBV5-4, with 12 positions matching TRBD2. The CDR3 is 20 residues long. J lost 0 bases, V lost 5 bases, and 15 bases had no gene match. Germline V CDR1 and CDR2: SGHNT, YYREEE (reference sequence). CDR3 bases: TGTGCCAGCAGTCTAGGATCCGGGACTAGCGGGTTTCTAGCCAAAAACATTCAGTACTTC. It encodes CASSLGSGTSGFLAKNIQYF.

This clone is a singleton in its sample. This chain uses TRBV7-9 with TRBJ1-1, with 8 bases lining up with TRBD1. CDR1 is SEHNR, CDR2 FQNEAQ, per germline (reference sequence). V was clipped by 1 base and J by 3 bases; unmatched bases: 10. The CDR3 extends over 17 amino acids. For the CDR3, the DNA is TGTGCCAGCAGCTTAGAGGGGGGACAGGCGAAAGACACTGAAGCTTTCTTT. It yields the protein CASSLEGGQAKDTEAFF.

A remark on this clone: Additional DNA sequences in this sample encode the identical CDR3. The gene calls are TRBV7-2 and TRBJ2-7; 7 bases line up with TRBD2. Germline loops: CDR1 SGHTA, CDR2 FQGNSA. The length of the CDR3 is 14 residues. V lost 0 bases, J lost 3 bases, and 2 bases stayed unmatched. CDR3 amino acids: CASSLAGGSYEQYF. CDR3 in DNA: TGTGCCAGCAGCTTAGCGGGGGGGAGCTACGAGCAGTACTTC. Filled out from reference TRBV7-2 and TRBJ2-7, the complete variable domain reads GAGVSQSPSNKVTEKGKDVELRCDPISGHTALYWYRQSLGQGLEFLIYFQGNSAPDKSGLPSDRFSAERTGGSVSTLTIQRTQQEDSAVYLCASSLAGGSYEQYFGPGTRLTVT.

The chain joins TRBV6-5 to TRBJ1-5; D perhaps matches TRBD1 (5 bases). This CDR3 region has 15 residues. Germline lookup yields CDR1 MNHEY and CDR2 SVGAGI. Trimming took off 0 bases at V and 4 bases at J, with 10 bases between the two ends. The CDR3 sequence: CASSYSGGTNQPQHF. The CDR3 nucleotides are TGTGCCAGCAGTTACTCGGGGGGAACGAATCAGCCCCAGCATTTT.

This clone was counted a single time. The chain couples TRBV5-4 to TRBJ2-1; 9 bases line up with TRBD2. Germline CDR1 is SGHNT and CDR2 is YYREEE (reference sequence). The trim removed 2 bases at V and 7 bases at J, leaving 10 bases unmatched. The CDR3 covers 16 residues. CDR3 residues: CASSFHLAGINNEQFF. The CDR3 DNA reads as TGTGCCAGCAGCTTTCACCTAGCGGGAATTAATAATGAGCAGTTCTTC.

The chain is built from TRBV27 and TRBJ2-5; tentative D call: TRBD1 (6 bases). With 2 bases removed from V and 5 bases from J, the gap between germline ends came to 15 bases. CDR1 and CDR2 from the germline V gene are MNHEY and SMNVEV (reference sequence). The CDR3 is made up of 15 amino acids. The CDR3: CASSLNSGTRETQYF. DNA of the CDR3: TGTGCCAGCAGTTTAAACTCGGGGACACGGGAGACCCAGTACTTC.

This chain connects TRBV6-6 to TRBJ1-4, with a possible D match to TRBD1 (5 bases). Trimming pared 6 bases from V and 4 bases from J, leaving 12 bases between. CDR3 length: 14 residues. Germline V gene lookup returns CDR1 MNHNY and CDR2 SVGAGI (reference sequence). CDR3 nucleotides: TGTGCCAGCAGCGACAGAAATCTTAATGAAAAACTGTTTTTT. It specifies CASSDRNLNEKLFF.

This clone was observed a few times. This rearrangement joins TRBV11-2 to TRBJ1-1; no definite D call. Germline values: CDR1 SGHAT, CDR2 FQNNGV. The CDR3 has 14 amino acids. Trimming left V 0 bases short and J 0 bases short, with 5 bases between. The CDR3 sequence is CASSLETMNTEAFF. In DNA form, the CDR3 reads TGTGCCAGCAGCTTAGAAACTATGAACACTGAAGCTTTCTTT.

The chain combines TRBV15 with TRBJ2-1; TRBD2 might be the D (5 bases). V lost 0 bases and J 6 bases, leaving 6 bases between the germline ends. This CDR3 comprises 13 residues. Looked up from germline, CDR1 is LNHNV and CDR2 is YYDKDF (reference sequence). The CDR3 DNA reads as TGTGCCACCAGCAGAGATGGGAGCAATGAGCAGTTCTTC. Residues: CATSRDGSNEQFF.

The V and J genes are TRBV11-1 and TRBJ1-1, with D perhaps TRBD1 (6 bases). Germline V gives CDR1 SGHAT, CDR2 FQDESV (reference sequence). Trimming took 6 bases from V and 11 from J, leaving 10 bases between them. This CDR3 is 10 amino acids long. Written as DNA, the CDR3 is TGTGCCAGCAGGGGACATTCGGCTTTCTTT. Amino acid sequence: CASRGHSAFF.

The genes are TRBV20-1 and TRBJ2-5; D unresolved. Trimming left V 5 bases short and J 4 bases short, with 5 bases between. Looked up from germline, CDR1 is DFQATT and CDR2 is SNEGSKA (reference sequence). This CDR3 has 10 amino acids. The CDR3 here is CSALLETQYF. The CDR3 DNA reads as TGCAGTGCTCTCTTAGAGACCCAGTACTTC.

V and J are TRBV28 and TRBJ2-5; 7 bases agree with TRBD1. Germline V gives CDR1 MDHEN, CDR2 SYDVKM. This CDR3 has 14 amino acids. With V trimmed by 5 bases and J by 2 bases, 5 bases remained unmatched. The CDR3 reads CASSTRDRQETQYF. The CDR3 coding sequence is TGTGCCAGCAGTACCCGGGACAGACAAGAGACCCAGTACTTC. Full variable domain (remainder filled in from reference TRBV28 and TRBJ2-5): DVKVTQSSRYLVKRTGEKVFLECVQDMDHENMFWYRQDPGLGLRLIYFSYDVKMKEKGDIPEGYSVSREKKERFSLILESASTNQTSMYLCASSTRDRQETQYFGPGTRLLVL.

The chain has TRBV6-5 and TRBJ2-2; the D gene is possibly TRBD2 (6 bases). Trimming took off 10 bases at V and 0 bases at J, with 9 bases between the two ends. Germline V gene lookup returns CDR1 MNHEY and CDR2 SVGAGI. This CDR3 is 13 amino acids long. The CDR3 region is CATRDSNTGELFF. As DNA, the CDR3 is TGTGCCACCAGGGACTCGAACACCGGGGAGCTGTTTTTT.

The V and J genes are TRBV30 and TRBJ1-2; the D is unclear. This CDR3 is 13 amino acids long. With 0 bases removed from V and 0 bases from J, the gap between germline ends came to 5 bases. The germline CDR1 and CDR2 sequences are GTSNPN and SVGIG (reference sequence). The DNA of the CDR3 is TGTGCCTGGAGTGTAATTACTAACTATGGCTACACCTTC. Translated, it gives CAWSVITNYGYTF.

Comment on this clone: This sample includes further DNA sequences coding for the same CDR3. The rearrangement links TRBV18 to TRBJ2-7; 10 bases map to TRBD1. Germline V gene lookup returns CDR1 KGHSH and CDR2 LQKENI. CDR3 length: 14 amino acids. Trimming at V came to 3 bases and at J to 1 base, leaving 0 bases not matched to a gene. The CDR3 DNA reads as TGTGCCAGCTCACCGGGACAGGGGTCCTACGAGCAGTACTTC. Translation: CASSPGQGSYEQYF.

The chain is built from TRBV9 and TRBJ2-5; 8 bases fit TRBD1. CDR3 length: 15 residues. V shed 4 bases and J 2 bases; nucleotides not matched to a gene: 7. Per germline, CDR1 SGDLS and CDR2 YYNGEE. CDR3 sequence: CASSPGDRSQETQYF. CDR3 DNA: TGTGCCAGCAGCCCAGGGGACAGGAGTCAAGAGACCCAGTACTTC.

The CDR3 here is CASSIRRENTEAFF. The CDR3 DNA is TGTGCCAGTAGTATAAGGAGGGAGAACACTGAAGCTTTCTTT. This rearrangement joins TRBV19 to TRBJ1-1; no reliable D call. Germline V gene lookup returns CDR1 LNHDA and CDR2 SQIVND (reference sequence). The CDR3 spans 14 residues. Trimming stripped 2 bases from V and 1 base from J, with 8 bases between.

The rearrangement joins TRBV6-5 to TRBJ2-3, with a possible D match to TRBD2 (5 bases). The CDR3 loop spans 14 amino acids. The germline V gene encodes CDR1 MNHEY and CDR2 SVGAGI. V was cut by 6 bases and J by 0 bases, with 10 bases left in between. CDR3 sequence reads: CASRPGGSTDTQYF. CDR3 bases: TGTGCCAGCAGGCCAGGCGGGAGCACAGATACGCAGTATTTT.

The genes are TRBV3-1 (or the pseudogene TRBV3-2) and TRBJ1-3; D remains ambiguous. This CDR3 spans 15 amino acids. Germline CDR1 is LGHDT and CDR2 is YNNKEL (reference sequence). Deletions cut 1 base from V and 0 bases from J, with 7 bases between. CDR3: CASSQGQISGNTIYF. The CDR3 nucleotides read TGTGCCAGCAGCCAAGGACAAATCTCTGGAAACACCATATATTTT.

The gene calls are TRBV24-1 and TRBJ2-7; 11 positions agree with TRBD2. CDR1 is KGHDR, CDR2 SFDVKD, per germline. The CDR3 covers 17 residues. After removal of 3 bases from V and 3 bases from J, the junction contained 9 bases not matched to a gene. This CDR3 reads CATSDLRALAGVYEQYF. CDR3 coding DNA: TGTGCCACCAGTGATCTGAGGGCACTAGCGGGAGTCTACGAGCAGTACTTC.

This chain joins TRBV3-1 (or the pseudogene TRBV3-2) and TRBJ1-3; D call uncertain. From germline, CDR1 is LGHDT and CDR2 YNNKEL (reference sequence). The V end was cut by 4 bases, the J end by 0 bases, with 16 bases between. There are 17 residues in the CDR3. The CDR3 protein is CASSLRTGFSSGNTIYF. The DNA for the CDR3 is TGTGCCAGCAGCCTCCGGACGGGATTCAGCTCTGGAAACACCATATATTTT.